The present T cell receptor (beta chain) was sequenced within a study of regulatory T cells in long-lasting Graves disease. For the study at large: Graves' patients with a new diagnosis had received antithyroid drugs under 3 months. Overall study findings and caveats: TCR diversity in persistent Graves' patients was below that of newly diagnosed ones. Peripheral blood, not thyroid tissue, was the sole material studied.

CDR3 size: 12 residues. The V and J ends lost 6 bases and 4 bases respectively, with 9 bases between them. Germline CDR1 and CDR2: MDHEN and SYDVKM. This clonotype was counted many times. Antigen unknown. Assembly of TCR beta libraries relied on iRepertoire HTBI primers together with Arm-PCR of CDR3 regions. TCRdb re-derived calls from the multiplex PCR reads in MiXCR, one entry per CDR3 protein. The table includes about 440,000 distinct CDR3 sequences, roughly 15% detected once. Time point specified: newly diagnosed GD, antithyroid drugs for less than 3 months. After RNA was extracted from PBMCs, the TCR library was made from it. The same specimen was also included in a second study, on T cells in Graves' hyperthyroidism and ophthalmopathy. This second report adds: The model anticipated ophthalmopathy a median around 6 months pre-onset.

This sequence was found in a woman under 30 with Graves disease. Sample: peripheral blood mononuclear cells (PBMCs), taken at new diagnosis, from a patient treated with antithyroid drugs. The rearrangement joins TRBV28 to TRBJ2-5; D not certain. For the CDR3, the DNA is TGTGCCAGCAGCGCCTGGTCAGAGACCCAGTACTTC. Translating gives CASSAWSETQYF.